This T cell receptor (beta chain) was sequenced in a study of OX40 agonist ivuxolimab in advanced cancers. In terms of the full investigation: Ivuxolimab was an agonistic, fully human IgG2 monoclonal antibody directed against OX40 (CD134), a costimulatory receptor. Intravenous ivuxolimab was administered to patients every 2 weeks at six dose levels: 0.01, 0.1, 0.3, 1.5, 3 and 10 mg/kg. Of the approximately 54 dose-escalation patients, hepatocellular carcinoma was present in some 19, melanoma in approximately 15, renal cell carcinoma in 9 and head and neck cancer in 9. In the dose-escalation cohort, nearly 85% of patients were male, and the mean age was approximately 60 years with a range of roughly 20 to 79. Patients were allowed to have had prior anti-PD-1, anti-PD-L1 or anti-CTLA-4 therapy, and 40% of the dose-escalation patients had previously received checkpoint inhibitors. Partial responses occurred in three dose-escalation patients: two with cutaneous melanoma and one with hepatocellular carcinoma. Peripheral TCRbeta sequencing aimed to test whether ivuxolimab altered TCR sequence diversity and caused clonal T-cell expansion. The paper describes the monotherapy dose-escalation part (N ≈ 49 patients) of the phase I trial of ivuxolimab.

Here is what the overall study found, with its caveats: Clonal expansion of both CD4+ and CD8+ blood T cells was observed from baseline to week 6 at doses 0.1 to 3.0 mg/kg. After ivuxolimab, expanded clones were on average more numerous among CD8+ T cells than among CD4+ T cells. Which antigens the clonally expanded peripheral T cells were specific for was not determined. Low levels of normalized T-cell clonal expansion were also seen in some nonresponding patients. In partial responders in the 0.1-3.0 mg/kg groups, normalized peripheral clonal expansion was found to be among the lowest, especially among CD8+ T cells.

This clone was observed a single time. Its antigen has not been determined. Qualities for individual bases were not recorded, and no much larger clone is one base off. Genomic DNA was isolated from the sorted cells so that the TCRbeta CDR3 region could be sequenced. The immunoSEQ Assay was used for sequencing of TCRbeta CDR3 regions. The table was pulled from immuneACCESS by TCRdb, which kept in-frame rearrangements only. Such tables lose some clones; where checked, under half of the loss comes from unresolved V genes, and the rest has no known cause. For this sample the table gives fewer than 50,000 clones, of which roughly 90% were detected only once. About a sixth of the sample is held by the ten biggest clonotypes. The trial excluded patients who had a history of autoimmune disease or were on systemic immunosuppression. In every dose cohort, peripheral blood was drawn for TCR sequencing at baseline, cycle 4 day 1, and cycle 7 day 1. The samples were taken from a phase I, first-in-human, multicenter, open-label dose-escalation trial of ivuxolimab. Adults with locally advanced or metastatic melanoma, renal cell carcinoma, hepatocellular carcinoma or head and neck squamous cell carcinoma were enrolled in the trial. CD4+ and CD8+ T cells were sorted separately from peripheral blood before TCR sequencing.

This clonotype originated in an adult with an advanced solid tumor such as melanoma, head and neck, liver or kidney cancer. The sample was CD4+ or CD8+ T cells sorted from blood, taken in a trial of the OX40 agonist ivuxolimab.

The nucleotide sequence is given as TGTGCCAGCAGCCCCCCTGGATCTCAGGAGACCCAGTACTTC. This is translated as CASSPPGSQETQYF. The chain is encoded by TRBV7-9 joined to TRBJ2-5; the D gene is unclear. V is pared back by 5 bases and J by 5 bases, with 15 bases lying between the germline termini. CDR1 is given as SEHNR and CDR2 as FQNEAQ, both from the germline V gene (reference sequence). The CDR3 has 14 amino acids, counting the end cysteine and phenylalanine. Only CDR3 DNA remains: 42 bases, in frame from the first base.